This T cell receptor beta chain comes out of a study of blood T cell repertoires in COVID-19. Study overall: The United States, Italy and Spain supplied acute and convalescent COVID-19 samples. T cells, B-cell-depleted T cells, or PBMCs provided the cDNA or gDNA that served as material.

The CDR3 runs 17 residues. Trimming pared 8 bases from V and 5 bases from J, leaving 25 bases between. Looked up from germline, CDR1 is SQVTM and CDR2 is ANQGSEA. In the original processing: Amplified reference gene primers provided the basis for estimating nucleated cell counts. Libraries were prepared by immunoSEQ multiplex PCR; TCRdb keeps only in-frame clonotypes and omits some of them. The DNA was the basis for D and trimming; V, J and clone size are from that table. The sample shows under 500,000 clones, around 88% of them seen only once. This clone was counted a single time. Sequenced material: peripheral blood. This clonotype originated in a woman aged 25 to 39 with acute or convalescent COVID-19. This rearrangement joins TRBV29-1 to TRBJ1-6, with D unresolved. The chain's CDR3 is CSHPTRGLRRDNSPLHF. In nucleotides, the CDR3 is TGCAGCCATCCAACACGAGGCCTGAGGCGGGATAATTCACCCCTCCACTTT.